The clone carrying this T cell receptor (beta chain) was seen only a few times. Its cognate antigen is unknown. Possible read error: a much larger clone is one base away. Preparation of naive CD8 libraries involved roughly 20,000 to 1,100,000 sorted cells and 10%, 30% or 50% RNA. Naive CD8 T cells were sorted as CD8+CD4-CCR7+CD45RA+. CDR3 length: 15 amino acids. CDR1 MDHEN and CDR2 SYDVKM come from the germline V gene. Deletions cut 3 bases from V and 9 bases from J, with 15 bases between. Using its own MiXCR run on the PCR reads, TCRdb lists one record per CDR3 protein. Of about 640,000 distinct CDR3 sequences detected, just under 20% appear once; the ten largest clones hold roughly 0.83%. This sample stems from a study of molecular identifiers for immune sequencing clone quantification. General observations from the study: Among about a million naive cells, spiked Jurkat TCR RNA from a single cell was reportedly detectable.

The clonotype comes from a human donor in good health. Some libraries in this study had Jurkat cell RNA spiked in. This chain connects TRBV28 to TRBJ1-6; possibly TRBD1 for D (5 bases). Sequencing used naive CD8+ T cells from blood, with Jurkat cell RNA spiked in. This sample's subset: FACS-sorted CD8+CD4-CCR7+CD45RA+ naive T cells. DNA of the CDR3: TGTGCCAGCAGTTTCCTTTCAGGGTCTGGTTCACCCCTCCACTTT. This gives the protein CASSFLSGSGSPLHF.